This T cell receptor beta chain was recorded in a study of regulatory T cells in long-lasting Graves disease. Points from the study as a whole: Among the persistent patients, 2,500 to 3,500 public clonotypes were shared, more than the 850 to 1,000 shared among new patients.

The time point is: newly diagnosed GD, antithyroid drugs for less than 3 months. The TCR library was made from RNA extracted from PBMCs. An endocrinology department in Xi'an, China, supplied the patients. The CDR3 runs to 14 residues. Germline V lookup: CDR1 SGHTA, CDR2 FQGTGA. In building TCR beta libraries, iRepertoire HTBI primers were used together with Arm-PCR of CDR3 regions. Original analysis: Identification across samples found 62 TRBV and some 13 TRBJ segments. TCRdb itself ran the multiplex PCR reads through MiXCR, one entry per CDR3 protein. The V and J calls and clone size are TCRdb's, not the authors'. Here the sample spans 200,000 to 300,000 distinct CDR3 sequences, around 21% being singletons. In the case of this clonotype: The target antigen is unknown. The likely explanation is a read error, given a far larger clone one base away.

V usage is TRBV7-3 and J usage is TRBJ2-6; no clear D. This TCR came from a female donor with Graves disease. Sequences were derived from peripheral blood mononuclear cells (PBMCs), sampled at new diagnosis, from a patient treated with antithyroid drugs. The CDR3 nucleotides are TGTGCCGGCAGCCCTATTTTGCAGGCCAGCGTCCTGACTTTC. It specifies CAGSPILQASVLTF.